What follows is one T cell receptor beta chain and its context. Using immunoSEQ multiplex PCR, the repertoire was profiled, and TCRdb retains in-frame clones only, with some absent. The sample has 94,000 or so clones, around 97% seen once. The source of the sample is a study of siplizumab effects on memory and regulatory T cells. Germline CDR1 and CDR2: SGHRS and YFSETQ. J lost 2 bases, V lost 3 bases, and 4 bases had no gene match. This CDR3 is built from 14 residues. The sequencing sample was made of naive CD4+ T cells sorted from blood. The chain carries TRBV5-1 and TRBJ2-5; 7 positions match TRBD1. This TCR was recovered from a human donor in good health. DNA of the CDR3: TGCGCCAGCAGCTCACAGGGGCAACAAGAGACCCAGTACTTC. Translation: CASSSQGQQETQYF. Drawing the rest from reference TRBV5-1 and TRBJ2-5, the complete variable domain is KAGVTQTPRYLIKTRGQQVTLSCSPISGHRSVSWYQQTPGQGLQFLFEYFSETQRNKGNFPGRFSGRQFSNSRSEMNVSTLELGDSALYLCASSSQGQQETQYFGPGTRLLVL.